This TCR beta chain was captured in a study of ipilimumab plus nivolumab after autologous stem cell transplantation. Study at large: Typical patient got a handful of ipilimumab doses and seven to nine nivolumab doses (median).

The CDR3 is 15 residues long. From germline, CDR1 is MDHEN and CDR2 SYDVKM. Using immunoSEQ multiplex PCR, the repertoire was profiled, and TCRdb retains in-frame clones only, with some absent. In the table there are about 84,000 clones, 83% of which are singletons. Checkpoint therapy with ipilimumab 1 mg/kg began 14 to 28 days after transplant. The chain is built from TRBV28 and TRBJ2-5; the D gene could be TRBD1 or TRBD2 (6 bases each). With the DNA end fitting TRBJ2-7 better, the J assignment may be wrong. This receptor was obtained from a male donor with diffuse large B-cell lymphoma. Source: PBMCs, taken in a trial of ipilimumab plus nivolumab as post-transplant consolidation. The CDR3 DNA sequence: TGTGCCACAGGAGGAGGGGGAGCGTTGACCTACGAGCAGTACTTC. Translated, it gives CATGGGGALTYEQYF.